The T cell receptor (beta chain) described here comes from a study of shared clonotypes between healthy human individuals. Study-level results: Estimated richness was generally greater in naive than memory subsets.

CD45RA+ naive and CD45RA-negative memory subsets were separated from CD4+ cells. Note on this clone: No antigen is known for it.

The V end was cut by 4 bases, the J end by 5 bases, with 12 bases between. This CDR3 spans 13 amino acids. Germline V gives CDR1 SGHDT, CDR2 YYEEEE. Profiling relied on immunoSEQ multiplex PCR, and the TCRdb table lists in-frame clones only, not all of them. Of about a million clones listed, 60% to 85% are singletons. This sequence was found in a man between 18 and 35 years old in good health. V gene TRBV5-6 combines with J gene TRBJ2-5; D is ambiguous. The sample was memory CD4+ T cells sorted from blood. Subset specified: CD45RA-negative fraction. The CDR3 coding sequence is TGTGCCAGCAGCCTGGGGTTTGGGGAGACCCAGTACTTC. Residues: CASSLGFGETQYF.